The next 20 T cell receptor beta chains were all read from a single sample in a study of CD8+CD57+ T cells in acquired aplastic anemia (dated by TCRdb to the late 2010s). Sequenced on an Illumina HiSeq 2000. Profiling of TCR beta VDJ combinations and CDR3 sequences used genomic DNA as the template. TCRdb ran its own pipeline on the public reads, namely fastp trimming at Q25 and MiXCR clone calling, and kept in-frame beta chains. Each entry merges the rows of one CDR3 protein and shows their most common DNA and genes. This sample holds some 190,000 distinct CDR3 sequences; around 50% were observed only once. The biggest ten clones account for about 15% of the sample. The material sequenced was sorted CD4+, CD8+, or CD8+CD57+ T cells (not recorded which) from PBMCs. The receptor source for this set is a human donor in good health, serving as a control.

The chain has TRBV15 and TRBJ2-7; a possible D gene is TRBD2 (7 bases). This CDR3 region has 14 residues. Trimming removed 1 base from V and 7 bases from J, with 14 bases in between. CDR1 is LNHNV and CDR2 is YYDKDF in the germline V gene (reference sequence). The CDR3 DNA follows: TGTGCCACCAGCAGAGTGGGGGGGGCAGAGGAGCAGTACGTC. Protein product: CATSRVGGAEEQYV.

This chain joins TRBV20-1 and TRBJ2-7; possibly TRBD2 for D (5 bases). CDR1 DFQATT and CDR2 SNEGSKA come from the germline V gene (reference sequence). CDR3 length: 11 amino acids. Trimming left V 6 bases short and J 3 bases short, with 9 bases between. CDR3 sequence: CSAPGLYEQYF. CDR3 nucleotides: TGCAGTGCCCCAGGACTCTACGAGCAGTACTTC.

This chain connects TRBV2 to TRBJ2-3; 8 bases line up with TRBD1. The CDR3 loop spans 14 amino acids. The J segment lost 2 bases and the V segment lost 4 bases, leaving 2 bases of the junction unmatched. Germline CDR1 reads SNHLY; CDR2 reads FYNNEI. CDR3 region: CASSGQGFTDTQYF. The CDR3 DNA reads as TGTGCCAGCAGTGGACAGGGGTTCACAGATACGCAGTATTTT.

In this sample, this clonotype turned up once. This chain uses TRBV25-1 with TRBJ1-2; D ambiguous. Per germline, CDR1 MGHDK and CDR2 SYGVNS. The CDR3 loop spans 13 amino acids. Deletions cut 6 bases from V and 2 bases from J, with 10 bases between. CDR3 in amino acids: CASSEPRNYGYTF. CDR3 DNA sequence: TGTGCCAGCAGCGAACCCAGAAACTATGGCTACACCTTC.

The chain employs TRBV29-1 and TRBJ1-2; D is possibly TRBD1 (6 bases). Trimming shortened V by 4 bases and J by 4 bases, and 16 bases separated the two germline ends. Germline CDR1 reads SQVTM; CDR2 reads ANQGSEA. The CDR3 has 14 amino acids. The CDR3 nucleotides are TGCAGCGTTGTACCGGGACACCAACCCTATGGCTACACCTTC. Translating it yields CSVVPGHQPYGYTF.

The rearrangement joins TRBV12-3 or TRBV12-4 to TRBJ1-1; D is unclear. The V gene lost 3 bases and the J gene lost 2 bases, with 10 bases spanning the gap. This CDR3 has 14 residues. CDR3 in amino acids: CASSFGRINTEAFF. DNA of the CDR3: TGTGCCAGCAGTTTCGGTCGGATAAACACTGAAGCTTTCTTT.

The chain links TRBV11-3 to TRBJ1-1, with a weak D call TRBD1 (5 bases). Trimming removed 7 bases at V and 11 bases at J, with 17 bases between. CDR3 length: 12 amino acids. Germline values: CDR1 SGHNT, CDR2 YENEEA. The CDR3 spells CASTPGSGLAFF. The CDR3 nucleotides are TGTGCCAGCACCCCAGGGAGTGGGTTGGCTTTCTTT.

Ten or more counts support this clonotype. The chain recombines TRBV6-2 or TRBV6-3 with TRBJ2-3; D perhaps matches TRBD2 (6 bases). This CDR3 has 15 residues. The V end lost 2 bases, the J end lost 0 bases, and 9 bases lay between the germline ends. CDR1 and CDR2 from the germline V gene are MNHEY and SVGEGT. The CDR3: CASSYLAPSTDTQYF. The CDR3 DNA sequence: TGTGCCAGCAGTTACCTAGCGCCTAGCACAGATACGCAGTATTTT.

Only a few counts were recorded for this clonotype. The V and J genes are TRBV18 and TRBJ2-7; either TRBD1 or TRBD2 may fit D (5 bases each). CDR3 size: 15 residues. Germline loops: CDR1 KGHSH, CDR2 LQKENI. V was clipped by 8 bases and J by 2 bases, with 19 bases between them. CDR3 sequence: CASSPNVGRTYEQYF. In DNA, the CDR3 is TGTGCCAGCAGCCCCAACGTGGGACGGACCTACGAGCAGTACTTC.

This clonotype came up many times. This chain joins TRBV10-3 and TRBJ1-6; tentatively, D is TRBD1 (6 bases). The V end was cut by 4 bases, the J end by 13 bases, with 14 bases between. Germline V gene lookup returns CDR1 ENHRY and CDR2 SYGVKD. There are 13 residues in the CDR3. The CDR3 bases are TGTGCCATCAGTGGGGGGGGCCCCTCGCCCCTCCACTTT. The encoded protein is CAISGGGPSPLHF.

V and J are TRBV11-2 and TRBJ2-7; 14 nucleotides match TRBD2. Germline assignment: CDR1 SGHAT and CDR2 FQNNGV. After removal of 1 base from V and 4 bases from J, the junction contained 6 bases not matched to a gene. This CDR3 region has 17 residues. The CDR3 reads CASSLGLAGGRRYEQYV. Written as DNA, the CDR3 is TGTGCCAGCAGCTTAGGACTAGCGGGAGGGCGACGGTACGAGCAGTACGTC.

On this clonotype itself: One base away lies a much larger clone, so this may be a sequencing read error. V is TRBV6-1 and J is TRBJ1-2; no firm D call. The length of the CDR3 is 12 residues. Germline V CDR1 and CDR2: MNHNS, SASEGT. V shed 7 bases and J shed 5 bases, with 11 bases lying between them. CDR3: CASNAGVYGYTF. CDR3 coding DNA: TGTGCCAGCAACGCCGGCGTTTATGGCTACACCTTC.

In its sample, this clonotype was seen many times. The rearrangement joins TRBV28 to TRBJ2-7; 7 bases are a match to TRBD1. Per germline, CDR1 MDHEN and CDR2 SYDVKM. The CDR3 totals 15 residues. The junction had 11 bases not matched to a gene; V was cut back by 4 bases and J by 5 bases. The CDR3 loop is CASSYSDRVDDEQYF. The CDR3 DNA reads TGTGCCAGCAGTTACTCCGACAGGGTGGACGACGAGCAGTACTTC.

This clonotype was detected ten times or more. The chain is built from TRBV5-1 and TRBJ1-6; maybe TRBD1 (6 bases). The CDR3 runs 16 residues. V was pared by 8 bases and J by 7 bases, with 22 bases between. Germline V CDR1 and CDR2: SGHRS, YFSETQ. The CDR3 coding sequence is TGCGCCAGTACCTGGGCCTCAGGGGACCTAAATTCACCCCTCCACTTT. It encodes CASTWASGDLNSPLHF. Variable domain in full (rest from reference TRBV5-1 and TRBJ1-6): KAGVTQTPRYLIKTRGQQVTLSCSPISGHRSVSWYQQTPGQGLQFLFEYFSETQRNKGNFPGRFSGRQFSNSRSEMNVSTLELGDSALYLCASTWASGDLNSPLHFGNGTRLTVT.

There are many counts of this clonotype. The V and J genes are TRBV5-6 and TRBJ2-5; D is perhaps TRBD2 (7 bases). CDR1 is SGHDT, CDR2 YYEEEE, per germline. CDR3 length: 16 residues. Trimming pared 0 bases from V and 3 bases from J, leaving 15 bases between. CDR3 in DNA: TGTGCCAGCAGCTTGGAGGGGGGGACTTTTGAAGAGACCCAGTACTTC. As protein: CASSLEGGTFEETQYF.

This clonotype occurred once. The gene calls are TRBV5-1 and TRBJ2-3, with TRBD1 matching 7 bases. CDR1 is SGHRS, CDR2 YFSETQ, per germline. The V and J ends lost 4 bases and 4 bases, in that order; junction bases with no gene match: 6. This CDR3 has 14 residues. As DNA, the CDR3 is TGCGCCAGCAGCGAACGACAGGGTGCAGATACGCAGTATTTT. Translating it yields CASSERQGADTQYF. The full variable domain, with the rest looked up from reference TRBV5-1 and TRBJ2-3, is KAGVTQTPRYLIKTRGQQVTLSCSPISGHRSVSWYQQTPGQGLQFLFEYFSETQRNKGNFPGRFSGRQFSNSRSEMNVSTLELGDSALYLCASSERQGADTQYFGPGTRLTVL.

This chain connects TRBV20-1 to TRBJ2-5, with D perhaps matching TRBD2 (5 bases). Trimming pared 3 bases from V and 7 bases from J, leaving 15 bases between. CDR1 DFQATT and CDR2 SNEGSKA come from the germline V gene (reference sequence). This CDR3 is 13 amino acids long. CDR3 DNA sequence: TGCAGTGCTAGCACATATACTAGTGGGACCCAGTACTTC. Translated: CSASTYTSGTQYF.

The chain recombines TRBV9 with TRBJ1-1; D possibly corresponds to TRBD1 (5 bases). Germline CDR1 and CDR2: SGDLS and YYNGEE. Between the trimmed V and J ends, which lost 2 bases and 1 base, there was a span of 12 bases. This CDR3 is built from 15 residues. The CDR3 reads CASSVWDGGNTEAFF. In DNA form, the CDR3 reads TGTGCCAGCAGCGTTTGGGACGGCGGGAACACTGAAGCTTTCTTT.

This clonotype was counted ten times or more. V gene TRBV4-3 combines with J gene TRBJ2-1; TRBD1 agrees at 9 bases. The CDR3 length is 16 residues. From germline, CDR1 is LGHNA and CDR2 YSLEER. With 3 bases clipped from V and 7 bases from J, the junction kept 10 bases outside the gene matches. The DNA of the CDR3 is TGCGCCAGCAGCCATGTAGGGACAGGGTACATTAATGAGCAGTTCTTC. This gives the protein CASSHVGTGYINEQFF.

Worth noting for this clonotype: At one end, the junction sequence differs from germline, possibly due to a read error. This sequence joins TRBV24-1 and TRBJ2-3; 9 bases align to TRBD1. The CDR3 runs to 16 residues. From germline, CDR1 is KGHDR and CDR2 SFDVKD. The CDR3 region is CAAWGQGLASTDTRYF. Here the CDR3 DNA reads TGTGCCGCCTGGGGACAGGGTTTGGCGAGCACAGATACGCGGTATTTT.